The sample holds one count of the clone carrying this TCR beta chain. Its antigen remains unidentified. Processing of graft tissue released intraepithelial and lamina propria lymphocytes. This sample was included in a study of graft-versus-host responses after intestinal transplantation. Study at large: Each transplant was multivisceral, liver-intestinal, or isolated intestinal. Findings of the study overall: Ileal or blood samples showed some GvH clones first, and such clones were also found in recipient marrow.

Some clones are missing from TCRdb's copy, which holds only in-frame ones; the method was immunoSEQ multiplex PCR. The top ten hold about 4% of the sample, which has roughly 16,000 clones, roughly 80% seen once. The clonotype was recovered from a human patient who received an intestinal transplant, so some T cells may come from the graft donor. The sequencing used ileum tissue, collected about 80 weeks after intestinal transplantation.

The CDR3 protein is CASSQLSRLNEQFF. In nucleotides, the CDR3 is TGCGCCAGCAGCCAACTTTCAAGGTTGAATGAGCAGTTCTTC. The chain links TRBV4-1 to TRBJ2-1, with no clear D. The CDR3 has 14 residues. The V gene lost 2 bases and the J gene lost 7 bases, with 12 bases spanning the gap. The germline V gene encodes CDR1 MGHRA and CDR2 YSYEKL.